One T cell receptor (beta chain) is described in this entry. The antigen remains unidentified. Measured with immunoSEQ multiplex PCR; TCRdb has only the in-frame clones, and not every one. The sample carries about 76,000 clones, about 85% recorded once. Germline V gene data show CDR1 as MRHNA and CDR2 as SNTAGT. Losses at the gene ends were 5 bases for V and 7 bases for J; bases not matched to a gene: 6. The CDR3 spans 16 residues. The data were obtained in a study of OX40 agonist ivuxolimab in advanced cancers. Study-level information: Previous treatment with anti-PD-1, anti-PD-L1 or anti-CTLA-4 therapy was allowed; about 37% had received some.

General observations from the study: CD8+ T cells averaged more expanded clones than CD4+. Doses of 0.1 to 3.0 mg/kg were accompanied by clonal expansion of CD4+ and CD8+ blood T cells by week 6.

The receptor was derived from an adult with an advanced solid tumor such as melanoma, head and neck, liver or kidney cancer. This chain uses TRBV6-4 with TRBJ2-2; TRBD2 aligns across 14 bases. This material consisted of CD4+ or CD8+ T cells sorted from blood, taken in a trial of the OX40 agonist ivuxolimab. In DNA form, the CDR3 reads TGTGCCAGCAGTCGACTAGCGGGAGGGCCCGGCGGGGAGCTGTTTTTT. Its protein is CASSRLAGGPGGELFF.